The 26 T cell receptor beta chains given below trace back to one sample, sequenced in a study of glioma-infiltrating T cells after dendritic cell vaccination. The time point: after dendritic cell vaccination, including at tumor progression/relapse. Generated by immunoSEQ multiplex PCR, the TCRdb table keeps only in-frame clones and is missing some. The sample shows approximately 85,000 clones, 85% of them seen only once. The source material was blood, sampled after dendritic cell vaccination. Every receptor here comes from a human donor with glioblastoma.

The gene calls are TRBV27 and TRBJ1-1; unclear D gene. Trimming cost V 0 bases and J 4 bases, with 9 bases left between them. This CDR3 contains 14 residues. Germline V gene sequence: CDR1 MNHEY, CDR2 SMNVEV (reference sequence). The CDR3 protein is CASSLSPGGTEAFF. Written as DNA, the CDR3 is TGTGCCAGCAGTTTATCTCCGGGAGGCACTGAAGCTTTCTTT.

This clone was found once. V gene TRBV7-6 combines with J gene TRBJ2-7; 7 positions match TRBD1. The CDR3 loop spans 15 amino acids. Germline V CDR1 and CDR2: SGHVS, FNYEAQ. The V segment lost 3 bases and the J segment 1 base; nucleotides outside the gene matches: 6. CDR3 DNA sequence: TGTGCCAGCAGCTTCGGAAGACAGGGATCCTACGAGCAGTACTTC. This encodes CASSFGRQGSYEQYF.

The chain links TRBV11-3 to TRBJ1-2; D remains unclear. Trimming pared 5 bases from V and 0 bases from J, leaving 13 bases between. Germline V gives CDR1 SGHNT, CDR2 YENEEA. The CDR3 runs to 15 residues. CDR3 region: CASSPPGDANYGYTF. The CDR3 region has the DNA TGTGCCAGCAGCCCACCCGGGGATGCTAACTATGGCTACACCTTC.

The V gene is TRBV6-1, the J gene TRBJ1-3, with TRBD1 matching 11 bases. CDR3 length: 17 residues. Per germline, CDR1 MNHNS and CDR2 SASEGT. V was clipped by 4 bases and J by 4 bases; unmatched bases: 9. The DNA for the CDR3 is TGTGCCAGCAGTGCGTCCGGACAGGGGGCGAAAGGAAACACCATATATTTT. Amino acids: CASSASGQGAKGNTIYF.

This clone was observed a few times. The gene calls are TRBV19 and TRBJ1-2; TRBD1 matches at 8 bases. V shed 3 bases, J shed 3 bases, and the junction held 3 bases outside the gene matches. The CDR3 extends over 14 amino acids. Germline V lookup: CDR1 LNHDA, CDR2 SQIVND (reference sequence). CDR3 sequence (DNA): TGTGCCAGTAGTATGGACAGGGATTACTATGGCTACACCTTC. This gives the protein CASSMDRDYYGYTF.

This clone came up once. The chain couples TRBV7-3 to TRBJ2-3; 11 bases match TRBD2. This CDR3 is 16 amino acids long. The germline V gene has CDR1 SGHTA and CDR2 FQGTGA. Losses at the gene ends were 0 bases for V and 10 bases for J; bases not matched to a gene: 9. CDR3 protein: CASSLTPGLAADSQYF. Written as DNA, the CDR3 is TGTGCCAGCAGCTTAACTCCGGGACTAGCGGCTGATTCGCAGTATTTT.

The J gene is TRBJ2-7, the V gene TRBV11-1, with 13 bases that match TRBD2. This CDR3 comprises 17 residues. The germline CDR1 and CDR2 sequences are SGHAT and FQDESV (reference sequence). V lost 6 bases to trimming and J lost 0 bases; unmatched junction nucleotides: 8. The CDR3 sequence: CASRKTGTSGNSYEQYF. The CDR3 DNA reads TGTGCCAGCAGGAAGACCGGGACTAGCGGGAACTCCTACGAGCAGTACTTC.

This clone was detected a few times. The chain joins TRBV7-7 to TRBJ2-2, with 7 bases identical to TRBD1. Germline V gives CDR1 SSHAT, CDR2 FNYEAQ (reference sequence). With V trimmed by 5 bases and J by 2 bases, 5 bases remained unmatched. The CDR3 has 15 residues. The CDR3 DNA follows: TGTGCCAGCAGCCCGGGGACAGACAACACCGGGGAGCTGTTTTTT. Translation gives CASSPGTDNTGELFF.

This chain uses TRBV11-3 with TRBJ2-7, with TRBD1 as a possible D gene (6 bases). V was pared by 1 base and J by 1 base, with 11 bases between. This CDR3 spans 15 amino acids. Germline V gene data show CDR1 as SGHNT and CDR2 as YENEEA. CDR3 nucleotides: TGTGCCAGCAGCTTAGGAGGGGGTCGGTCCTACGAGCAGTACTTC. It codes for CASSLGGGRSYEQYF.

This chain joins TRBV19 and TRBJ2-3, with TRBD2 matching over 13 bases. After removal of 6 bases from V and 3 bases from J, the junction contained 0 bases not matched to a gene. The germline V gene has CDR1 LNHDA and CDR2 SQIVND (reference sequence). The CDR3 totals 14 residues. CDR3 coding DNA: TGTGCCAGTAGGACTAGCGGGGGGACAGATACGCAGTATTTT. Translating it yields CASRTSGGTDTQYF.

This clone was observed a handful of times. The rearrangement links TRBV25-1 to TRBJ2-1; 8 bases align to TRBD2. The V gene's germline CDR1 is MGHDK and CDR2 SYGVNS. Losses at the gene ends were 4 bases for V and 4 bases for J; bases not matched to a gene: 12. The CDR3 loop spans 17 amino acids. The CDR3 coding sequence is TGTGCCAGCAGTGGGCCCCCCGAGCGGGAGCTATACAATGAGCAGTTCTTC. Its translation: CASSGPPERELYNEQFF.

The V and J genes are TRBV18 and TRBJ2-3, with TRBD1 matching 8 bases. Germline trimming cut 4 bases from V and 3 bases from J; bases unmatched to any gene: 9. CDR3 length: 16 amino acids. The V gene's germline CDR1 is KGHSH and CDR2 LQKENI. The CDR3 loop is CASSRYRQGRTDTQYF. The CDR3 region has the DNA TGTGCCAGCTCACGATATAGACAGGGGAGAACAGATACGCAGTATTTT.

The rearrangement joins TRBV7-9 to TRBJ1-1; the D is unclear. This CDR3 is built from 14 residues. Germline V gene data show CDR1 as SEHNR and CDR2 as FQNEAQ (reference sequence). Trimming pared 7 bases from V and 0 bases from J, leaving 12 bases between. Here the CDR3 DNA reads TGTGCCAGCACTAAAAGCGGGGTGAACACTGAAGCTTTCTTT. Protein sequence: CASTKSGVNTEAFF.

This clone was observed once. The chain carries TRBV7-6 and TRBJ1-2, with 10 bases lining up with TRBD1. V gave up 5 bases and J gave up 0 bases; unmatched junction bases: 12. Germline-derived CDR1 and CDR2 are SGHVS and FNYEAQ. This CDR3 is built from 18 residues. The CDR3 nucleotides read TGTGCCAGCAGCATCCTCGTGGGACAGGGGCCAGCTAACTATGGCTACACCTTC. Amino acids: CASSILVGQGPANYGYTF. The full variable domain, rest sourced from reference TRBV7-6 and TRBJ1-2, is GAGVSQSPRYKVTKRGQDVALRCDPISGHVSLYWYRQALGQGPEFLTYFNYEAQQDKSGLPNDRFSAERPEGSISTLTIQRTEQRDSAMYRCASSILVGQGPANYGYTFGSGTRLTVV.

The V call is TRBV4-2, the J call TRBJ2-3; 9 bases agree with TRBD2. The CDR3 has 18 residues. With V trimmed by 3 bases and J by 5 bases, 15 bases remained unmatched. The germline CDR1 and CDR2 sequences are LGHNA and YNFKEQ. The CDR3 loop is CASSQKTPGLAIEDTQYF. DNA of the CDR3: TGTGCCAGCAGCCAGAAGACCCCGGGACTAGCTATTGAAGATACGCAGTATTTT.

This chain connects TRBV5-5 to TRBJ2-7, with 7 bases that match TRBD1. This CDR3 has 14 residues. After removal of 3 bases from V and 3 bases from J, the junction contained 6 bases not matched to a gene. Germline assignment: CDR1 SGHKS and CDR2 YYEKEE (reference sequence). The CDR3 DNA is TGTGCCAGCAGCTCGGGACAGAACAGCTACGAGCAGTACTTC. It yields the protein CASSSGQNSYEQYF.

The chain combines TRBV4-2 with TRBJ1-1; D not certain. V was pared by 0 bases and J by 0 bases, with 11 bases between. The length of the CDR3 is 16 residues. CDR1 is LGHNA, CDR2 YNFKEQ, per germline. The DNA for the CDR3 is TGTGCCAGCAGCCAAGATGTTCTAACGGTGAACACTGAAGCTTTCTTT. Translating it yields CASSQDVLTVNTEAFF.

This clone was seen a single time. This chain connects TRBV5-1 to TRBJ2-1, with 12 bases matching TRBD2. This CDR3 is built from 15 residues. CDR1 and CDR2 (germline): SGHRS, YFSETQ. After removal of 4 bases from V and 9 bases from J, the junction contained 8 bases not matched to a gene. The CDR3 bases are TGCGCCAGCAGCCCGCCTAGCGGGGGGGCTATTGAGCAGTTCTTC. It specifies CASSPPSGGAIEQFF.

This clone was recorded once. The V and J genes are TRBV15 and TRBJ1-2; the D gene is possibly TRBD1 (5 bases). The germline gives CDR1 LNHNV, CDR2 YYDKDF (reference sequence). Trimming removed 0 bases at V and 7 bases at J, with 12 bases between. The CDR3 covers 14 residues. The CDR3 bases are TGTGCCACCAGCAGAGATCCTGGGGGGTCTGGCTACACCTTC. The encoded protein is CATSRDPGGSGYTF.

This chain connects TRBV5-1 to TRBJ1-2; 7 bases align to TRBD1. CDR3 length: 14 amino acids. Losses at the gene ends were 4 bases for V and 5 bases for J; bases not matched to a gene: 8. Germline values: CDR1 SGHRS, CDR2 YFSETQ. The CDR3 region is CASSPDRESYGYTF. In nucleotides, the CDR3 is TGCGCCAGCAGCCCTGACAGGGAGTCTTATGGCTACACCTTC.

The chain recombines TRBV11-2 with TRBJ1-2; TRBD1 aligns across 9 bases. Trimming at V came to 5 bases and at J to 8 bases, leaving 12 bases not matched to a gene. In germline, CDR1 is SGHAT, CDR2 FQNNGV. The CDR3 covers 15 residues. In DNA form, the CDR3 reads TGTGCCAGCAGCCCGGGGCGGGACAGGGCTAGGGGCTACACCTTC. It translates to CASSPGRDRARGYTF.

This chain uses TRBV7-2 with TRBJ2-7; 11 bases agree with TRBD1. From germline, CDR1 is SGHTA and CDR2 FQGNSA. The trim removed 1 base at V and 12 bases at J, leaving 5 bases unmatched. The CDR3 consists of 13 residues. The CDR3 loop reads CASSLDGTGGLYF. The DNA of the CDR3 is TGTGCCAGCAGCTTAGACGGGACAGGGGGATTGTACTTC.

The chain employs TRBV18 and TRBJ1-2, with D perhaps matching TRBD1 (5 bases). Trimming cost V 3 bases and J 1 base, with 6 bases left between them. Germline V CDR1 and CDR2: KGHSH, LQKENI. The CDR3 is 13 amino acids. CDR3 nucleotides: TGTGCCAGCTCACCGGACAATAACTATGGCTACACCTTC. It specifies CASSPDNNYGYTF.

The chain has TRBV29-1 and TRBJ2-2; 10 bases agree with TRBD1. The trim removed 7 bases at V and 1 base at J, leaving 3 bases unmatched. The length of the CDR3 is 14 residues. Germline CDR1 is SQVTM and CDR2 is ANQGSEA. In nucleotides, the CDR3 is TGCAGCGCCAGGACAGGGGGGAACACCGGGGAGCTGTTTTTT. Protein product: CSARTGGNTGELFF.

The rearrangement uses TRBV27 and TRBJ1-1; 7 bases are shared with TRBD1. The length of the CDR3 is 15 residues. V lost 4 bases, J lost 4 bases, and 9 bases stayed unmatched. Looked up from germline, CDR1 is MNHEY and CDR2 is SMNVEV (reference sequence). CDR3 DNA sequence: TGTGCCAGCAGTTCCCGGGGACAGTCAGGCACTGAAGCTTTCTTT. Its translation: CASSSRGQSGTEAFF.

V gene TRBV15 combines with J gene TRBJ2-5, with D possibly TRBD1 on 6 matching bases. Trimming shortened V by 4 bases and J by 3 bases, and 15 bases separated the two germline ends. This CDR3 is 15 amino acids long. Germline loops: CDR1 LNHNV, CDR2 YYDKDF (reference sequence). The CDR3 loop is CATSKTGNIKETQYF. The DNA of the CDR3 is TGTGCCACCAGCAAGACAGGTAACATCAAAGAGACCCAGTACTTC.